This T cell receptor beta chain came from a study of CD8 T cells in Susac syndrome (dated by TCRdb to the late 2010s). Describing the broader study: Repertoire sequencing was used to test whether CD8+ T cell activation and differentiation in Susac syndrome was antigen driven. Points the paper makes about the study in general: The TCR sequencing and HLA analysis was acknowledged to have included a relatively small number of individuals.

High-throughput TCR beta sequencing profiled peripheral blood CD8+ and CD4+ T cells from healthy donors, Susac syndrome patients and multiple sclerosis patients. The healthy donors served as controls matched for age and sex. Bulk CD8+ and CD4+ T cells were purified magnetically by negative isolation, whereas CD8+ TEMRA cells were enriched by FACS. Blood was drawn into EDTA tubes, processed within 24 hours, and PBMCs were isolated by density gradient centrifugation. PBMCs intended for TCR sequencing were cryopreserved in liquid nitrogen and thawed later in a water bath at 37 degrees C. Purity of sorted or isolated CD4+, CD8+ and CD8+ TEMRA cells was at least 90%. For this clonotype: Its antigen is not yet known. No much larger clonotype is one base removed from it; base qualities were not supplied.

CDR1 and CDR2, looked up from the germline V gene (reference sequence), are DFQATT and SNEGSKA. Compared with germline, V lacks 1 base and J lacks 8 bases; bases without a gene match: 5. From its cysteine to its phenylalanine, the CDR3 spans 14 amino acids. Only the CDR3 region is kept as DNA, spanning 42 bases read in frame from base 1. RNA was extracted using the RNeasy kit, and about 0.45 to 1 microgram was reverse transcribed with random hexamers. The immunoSEQ multiplex PCR assay, covering 54 Vbeta and 13 Jbeta segments, was used to amplify TCR beta CDR3 regions. To correct PCR amplification bias, a synthetic template baseline was used for both primer optimization and computational correction. Per the authors' processing: Reads were annotated to V, D and J genes according to IMGT and were analyzed with immunoSEQ Analyzer, with only productive sequences retained. To calculate clonality, Shannon entropy was normalized by log2 of the number of productive unique sequences and then subtracted from one. Public and private clones were assessed among the 100 most prevalent clones of each patient and control. Clones were defined as Susac-specific when absent from the healthy and MS cohorts, from about a thousand published viral clones and from other ImmuneACCESS disease sequences. TCRdb trimmed public reads at Q25 via fastp, called clones via MiXCR and kept in-frame beta chains. Rows are combined by CDR3 protein, so each entry shows the most common genes and DNA. The V and J calls shown here were made by TCRdb, not taken from the authors' results. Across this sample there are some 190,000 distinct CDR3 sequences, with less than 95% seen only once. Of the sample, 0.08% to 0.11% is held by the ten largest clones.

The chain is assembled from TRBV20-1 and TRBJ2-3, with 11 bases aligning to TRBD2. The sequencing sample was made of CD4+ T cells from PBMCs. The receptor was isolated from a human donor in good health. CDR3 reads: CSARVTSGSVTQYF. The base sequence is TGCAGTGCTAGAGTTACTAGCGGGAGTGTTACGCAGTATTTT.